The 31 T cell receptor beta chains listed next were all sequenced from one sample in a study of cytomegalovirus exposure and HLA in healthy donors. Amplification used 60 Vbeta primers and 13 Jbeta primers. Measured with immunoSEQ multiplex PCR; TCRdb has only the in-frame clones, and not every one. This sample has some 250,000 clones, with 82% found just once. Sequenced: PBMCs. These receptors were collected from a woman in her 40s in good health and CMV-seropositive.

V gene TRBV30 combines with J gene TRBJ1-1, with D possibly matching TRBD1 (5 bases). The CDR3 runs to 13 residues. CDR1 and CDR2 (germline): GTSNPN, SVGIG (reference sequence). Deletions cut 5 bases from V and 3 bases from J, with 13 bases between. The CDR3 DNA sequence: TGTGCCTGGGCGGGGCAGAGGGACACTGAAGCTTTCTTT. Its translation is CAWAGQRDTEAFF.

In nucleotides, the CDR3 is TGTGCCAGCAGCTTATCTAGCCGAGACGGTTACGAGCAGTACTTC. This codes for CASSLSSRDGYEQYF. V is TRBV7-2 and J is TRBJ2-7, with D tentatively TRBD2 (5 bases). Trimming took off 2 bases at V and 4 bases at J, with 15 bases between the two ends. The CDR3 runs to 15 residues. CDR1 SGHTA and CDR2 FQGNSA come from the germline V gene.

The V call is TRBV7-2, the J call TRBJ1-2; D is perhaps TRBD1 (5 bases). The CDR3 contains 18 residues. V gave up 1 base and J gave up 0 bases, with 18 bases separating them. The germline CDR1 and CDR2 sequences are SGHTA and FQGNSA. The CDR3 loop is CASSLGAGLTAANYGYTF. Written as DNA, the CDR3 is TGTGCCAGCAGCTTAGGGGCAGGTTTGACAGCTGCTAACTATGGCTACACCTTC.

This rearrangement joins TRBV7-2 to TRBJ1-3; 11 bases line up with TRBD1. After removal of 3 bases from V and 3 bases from J, the junction contained 1 base not matched to a gene. CDR1 SGHTA and CDR2 FQGNSA come from the germline V gene. This CDR3 is 15 amino acids long. The CDR3 region has the DNA TGTGCCAGCAGCTTGGACAGGGGGCGTGGAAACACCATATATTTT. It yields the protein CASSLDRGRGNTIYF.

The chain has TRBV9 and TRBJ1-5; 10 nucleotides match TRBD1. Per the germline V gene, CDR1 is SGDLS and CDR2 is YYNGEE. The CDR3 spans 14 residues. J was trimmed by 4 bases and V by 3 bases; bases with no gene match: 1. The CDR3 region is CASSAGQGNQPQHF. Written as DNA, the CDR3 is TGTGCCAGCAGCGCGGGACAGGGGAATCAGCCCCAGCATTTT.

The gene calls are TRBV6-1 and TRBJ1-1; D might be TRBD1 (5 bases). Per the germline V gene, CDR1 is MNHNS and CDR2 is SASEGT. Deletions cut 6 bases from V and 2 bases from J, with 16 bases between. The CDR3 covers 15 residues. CDR3 nucleotide sequence: TGTGCCAGCAGCCTAGGGGTCTGGGGTAACACTGAAGCTTTCTTT. It translates to CASSLGVWGNTEAFF.

This chain joins TRBV9 and TRBJ2-7; 9 bases match TRBD1. Germline assignment: CDR1 SGDLS and CDR2 YYNGEE. V shed 0 bases and J 5 bases; nucleotides not matched to a gene: 6. CDR3 size: 15 residues. In nucleotides, the CDR3 is TGTGCCAGCAGCGTAGAAGGGACAGGGAGGGACGAGCAGTACTTC. It encodes CASSVEGTGRDEQYF.

Regarding this clone: This specimen includes other DNA sequences encoding the same CDR3. This chain connects TRBV30 to TRBJ1-5; D ambiguous. This CDR3 spans 13 amino acids. V was shortened by 0 bases and J by 4 bases, with 7 bases between the two germline ends. Germline CDR1 and CDR2: GTSNPN and SVGIG (reference sequence). The DNA for the CDR3 is TGTGCCTGGAGTGTACGGGTAAATCAGCCCCAGCATTTT. Amino acids: CAWSVRVNQPQHF.

The chain combines TRBV30 with TRBJ1-2, with 7 positions matching TRBD1. The CDR3 runs to 12 residues. The junction had 5 bases not matched to a gene; V was cut back by 5 bases and J by 5 bases. The germline gives CDR1 GTSNPN, CDR2 SVGIG (reference sequence). This chain's CDR3 is CAWGQAPYGYTF. The CDR3, as DNA: TGTGCCTGGGGACAGGCCCCATATGGCTACACCTTC. Full variable domain (rest looked up from reference TRBV30 and TRBJ1-2): SQTIHQWPATLVQPVGSPLSLECTVEGTSNPNLYWYRQAAGRGLQLLFYSVGIGQISSEVPQNLSASRPQDRQFILSSKKLLLSDSGFYLCAWGQAPYGYTFGSGTRLTVV.

The chain couples TRBV7-2 to TRBJ1-2; 10 bases map to TRBD1. Germline lookup yields CDR1 SGHTA and CDR2 FQGNSA. V lost 5 bases to trimming and J lost 5 bases; unmatched junction nucleotides: 8. The CDR3 has 15 amino acids. The DNA for the CDR3 is TGTGCCAGCAGCCCAGACAGGGGGCCTAGGTATGGCTACACCTTC. Its translation is CASSPDRGPRYGYTF.

The V call is TRBV5-5, the J call TRBJ2-7; D is perhaps TRBD1 (6 bases). V gave up 4 bases and J gave up 3 bases, with 17 bases separating them. From germline, CDR1 is SGHKS and CDR2 YYEKEE (reference sequence). This CDR3 is 15 amino acids long. The CDR3 DNA is TGTGCCAGCAGCCCCTTTAAGGGGGTCGACTACGAGCAGTACTTC. It yields the protein CASSPFKGVDYEQYF.

The rearrangement joins TRBV6-5 to TRBJ2-7; 13 bases agree with TRBD2. Trimming removed 7 bases from V and 3 bases from J; junction bases left unmatched: 6. This CDR3 spans 15 amino acids. Germline lookup yields CDR1 MNHEY and CDR2 SVGAGI. The CDR3 nucleotides read TGTGCCAGCACCACAGGACTAGCGGGGGACTACGAGCAGTACTTC. It is translated as CASTTGLAGDYEQYF.

This clone was seen more than once but under ten times. The chain recombines TRBV30 with TRBJ1-2; D is possibly TRBD1 (5 bases). There are 17 residues in the CDR3. In germline, CDR1 is GTSNPN, CDR2 SVGIG (reference sequence). Deletions cut 3 bases from V and 2 bases from J, with 22 bases between. Written as DNA, the CDR3 is TGTGCCTGGAGCCCCCGCGGGGCGGGAAGAAAGAACTATGGCTACACCTTC. This encodes CAWSPRGAGRKNYGYTF.

This clone was counted a single time. This chain connects TRBV5-4 to TRBJ2-1, with 11 nucleotides matching TRBD2. There are 15 residues in the CDR3. Germline CDR1 and CDR2: SGHNT and YYREEE (reference sequence). The V and J ends lost 5 bases and 3 bases, in that order; junction bases with no gene match: 4. In nucleotides, the CDR3 is TGTGCCAGCAGGCCGGGACTAGCGGACTACAATGAGCAGTTCTTC. Translation gives CASRPGLADYNEQFF.

This chain joins TRBV4-3 and TRBJ2-3; D is perhaps TRBD2 (6 bases). Germline lookup yields CDR1 LGHNA and CDR2 YSLEER. CDR3 length: 16 amino acids. Trimming took off 0 bases at V and 2 bases at J, with 12 bases between the two ends. In DNA form, the CDR3 reads TGCGCCAGCAGCCAAGATTTGACGGGGGTCACAGATACGCAGTATTTT. Protein product: CASSQDLTGVTDTQYF.

The gene calls are TRBV4-3 and TRBJ2-1, with 8 bases fitting TRBD2. The CDR3 extends over 15 amino acids. V was clipped by 3 bases and J by 2 bases; unmatched bases: 3. Per germline, CDR1 LGHNA and CDR2 YSLEER. CDR3 protein: CASSQSGGTYNEQFF. Here the CDR3 DNA reads TGCGCCAGCAGCCAGAGCGGGGGCACCTACAATGAGCAGTTCTTC.

This chain connects TRBV7-3 to TRBJ2-3; no firm D call. The germline CDR1 and CDR2 sequences are SGHTA and FQGTGA. Deletions cut 2 bases from V and 4 bases from J, with 7 bases between. The CDR3 is 13 amino acids. The CDR3 nucleotides are TGTGCCAGCAGCTTAGAGGTAGCAGATACGCAGTATTTT. It translates to CASSLEVADTQYF.

The gene calls are TRBV29-1 and TRBJ1-1; 8 bases map to TRBD1. The CDR3 covers 14 residues. J gave up 0 bases and V 5 bases, and 5 bases lay outside the gene matches. Germline CDR1 reads SQVTM; CDR2 reads ANQGSEA. The CDR3 DNA is TGCAGCGTTATGGGGACAGGTATGAACACTGAAGCTTTCTTT. Translating it yields CSVMGTGMNTEAFF.

The chain joins TRBV6-5 to TRBJ1-5; 8 bases fit TRBD1. Germline V gene lookup returns CDR1 MNHEY and CDR2 SVGAGI. J was trimmed by 1 base and V by 6 bases; bases with no gene match: 5. The CDR3 runs to 15 residues. DNA for the CDR3: TGTGCCAGCAGGCGACAGGGGATCAGCAATCAGCCCCAGCATTTT. It specifies CASRRQGISNQPQHF.

This sequence joins TRBV11-3 and TRBJ2-3; a possible D gene is TRBD2 (5 bases). Trimming took off 5 bases at V and 1 base at J, with 13 bases between the two ends. The germline CDR1 and CDR2 sequences are SGHNT and YENEEA. The CDR3 consists of 15 residues. The DNA of the CDR3 is TGTGCCAGCAGCCCCCTTGCCGGGGGCACAGATACGCAGTATTTT. This sequence encodes CASSPLAGGTDTQYF.

The CDR3 reads CASRGFGGDTQYF. Here the CDR3 DNA reads TGTGCCAGCAGAGGGTTCGGGGGGGATACGCAGTATTTT. The chain employs TRBV2 and TRBJ2-3; 7 nucleotides line up with TRBD2. The CDR3 is 13 residues long. Germline assignment: CDR1 SNHLY and CDR2 FYNNEI. V was clipped by 6 bases and J by 6 bases; unmatched bases: 6.

The gene calls are TRBV30 and TRBJ1-6, with D uncertain. This CDR3 is built from 12 residues. The germline CDR1 and CDR2 sequences are GTSNPN and SVGIG (reference sequence). V was pared by 5 bases and J by 7 bases, with 9 bases between. CDR3 sequence: CAWGLRNSPLHF. The CDR3, as DNA: TGTGCCTGGGGACTCAGGAATTCACCCCTCCACTTT.

V usage is TRBV7-9 and J usage is TRBJ2-7; 11 bases are a match to TRBD2. V lost 5 bases to trimming and J lost 2 bases; unmatched junction nucleotides: 8. Germline loops: CDR1 SEHNR, CDR2 FQNEAQ (reference sequence). This CDR3 spans 16 amino acids. CDR3 DNA sequence: TGTGCCAGCAGCCCTACCCTTAGCGGGAGGGCCTACGAGCAGTACTTC. As protein: CASSPTLSGRAYEQYF.

V is TRBV7-9 and J is TRBJ2-7; 10 nucleotides align to TRBD1. Per germline, CDR1 SEHNR and CDR2 FQNEAQ (reference sequence). This CDR3 has 15 amino acids. With 5 bases clipped from V and 2 bases from J, the junction kept 6 bases outside the gene matches. The DNA of the CDR3 is TGTGCCAGCAGCCCCGGACAGGGGGGAGCCTACGAGCAGTACTTC. Encoded protein: CASSPGQGGAYEQYF.

J is TRBJ1-2 and V is TRBV7-6; 11 positions match TRBD1. Germline assignment: CDR1 SGHVS and CDR2 FNYEAQ. The CDR3 length is 13 residues. With 5 bases clipped from V and 5 bases from J, the junction kept 1 base outside the gene matches. For the CDR3, the DNA is TGTGCCAGCAGCAGGGACAGGGGGTATGGCTACACCTTC. Residues: CASSRDRGYGYTF.

In DNA, the CDR3 is TGTGCCAGCAGTTCAGGACAGGTTAATGAAAAACTGTTTTTT. Translating gives CASSSGQVNEKLFF. This chain links TRBV6-5 with TRBJ1-4; 7 bases map to TRBD1. The CDR3 has 14 residues. CDR1 is MNHEY, CDR2 SVGAGI, per germline. J gave up 4 bases and V 4 bases, and 3 bases lay outside the gene matches.

This rearrangement joins TRBV7-9 to TRBJ2-7, with D possibly matching TRBD1 (6 bases). This CDR3 has 14 residues. CDR1 SEHNR and CDR2 FQNEAQ come from the germline V gene (reference sequence). V lost 5 bases, J lost 4 bases, and 15 bases lay in between. The CDR3, as DNA: TGTGCCAGCAGCCCAACGGGACATCGTTACGAGCAGTACTTC. Its protein product is CASSPTGHRYEQYF.

CDR3 sequence: CASSPTRTSGSHEQFF. The CDR3, as DNA: TGTGCCAGCTCACCCACCCGGACTAGCGGGAGCCATGAGCAGTTCTTC. The chain joins TRBV18 to TRBJ2-1; TRBD2 aligns across 13 bases. The germline CDR1 and CDR2 sequences are KGHSH and LQKENI. The CDR3 covers 16 residues. Trimming at V came to 3 bases and at J to 8 bases, leaving 7 bases not matched to a gene.

This chain uses TRBV6-5 with TRBJ2-7; D is perhaps TRBD2 (5 bases). Trimming shortened V by 6 bases and J by 0 bases, and 9 bases separated the two germline ends. The CDR3 length is 13 residues. Germline CDR1 reads MNHEY; CDR2 reads SVGAGI. Here the CDR3 DNA reads TGTGCCAGCAGGGCCACTAGCTCCTACGAGCAGTACTTC. It encodes CASRATSSYEQYF.

The chain uses TRBV7-2 and TRBJ1-2; 8 positions match TRBD1. The CDR3 length is 15 residues. Trimming at V came to 2 bases and at J to 4 bases, leaving 6 bases not matched to a gene. The germline V gene encodes CDR1 SGHTA and CDR2 FQGNSA. The CDR3 nucleotides read TGTGCCAGCAGCTTACTTGGACAGGGAGGCTATGGCTACACCTTC. This encodes CASSLLGQGGYGYTF.

The chain recombines TRBV5-4 with TRBJ2-1; D might be TRBD1 (6 bases). V lost 5 bases to trimming and J lost 7 bases, with 10 bases between them. CDR3 length: 12 residues. Per germline, CDR1 SGHNT and CDR2 YYREEE (reference sequence). The CDR3 region has the DNA TGTGCCAGCAGTCAAACAGGGAATGAGCAGTTCTTC. Its translation is CASSQTGNEQFF.